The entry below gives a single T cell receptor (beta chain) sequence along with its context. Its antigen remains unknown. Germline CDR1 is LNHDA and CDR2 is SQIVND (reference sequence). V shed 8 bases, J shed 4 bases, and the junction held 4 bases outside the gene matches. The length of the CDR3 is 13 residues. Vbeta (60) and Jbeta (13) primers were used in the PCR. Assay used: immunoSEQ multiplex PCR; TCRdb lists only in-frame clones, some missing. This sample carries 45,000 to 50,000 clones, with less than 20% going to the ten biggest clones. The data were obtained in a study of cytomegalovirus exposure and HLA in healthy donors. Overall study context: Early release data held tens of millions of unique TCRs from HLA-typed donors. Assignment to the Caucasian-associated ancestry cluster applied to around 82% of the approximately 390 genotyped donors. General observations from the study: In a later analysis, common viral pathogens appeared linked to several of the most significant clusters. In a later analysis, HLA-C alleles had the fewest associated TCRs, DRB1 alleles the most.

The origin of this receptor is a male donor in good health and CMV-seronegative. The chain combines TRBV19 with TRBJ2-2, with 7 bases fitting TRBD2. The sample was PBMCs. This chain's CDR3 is CASPGGLTGELFF. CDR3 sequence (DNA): TGTGCCAGTCCGGGGGGACTCACCGGGGAGCTGTTTTTT.